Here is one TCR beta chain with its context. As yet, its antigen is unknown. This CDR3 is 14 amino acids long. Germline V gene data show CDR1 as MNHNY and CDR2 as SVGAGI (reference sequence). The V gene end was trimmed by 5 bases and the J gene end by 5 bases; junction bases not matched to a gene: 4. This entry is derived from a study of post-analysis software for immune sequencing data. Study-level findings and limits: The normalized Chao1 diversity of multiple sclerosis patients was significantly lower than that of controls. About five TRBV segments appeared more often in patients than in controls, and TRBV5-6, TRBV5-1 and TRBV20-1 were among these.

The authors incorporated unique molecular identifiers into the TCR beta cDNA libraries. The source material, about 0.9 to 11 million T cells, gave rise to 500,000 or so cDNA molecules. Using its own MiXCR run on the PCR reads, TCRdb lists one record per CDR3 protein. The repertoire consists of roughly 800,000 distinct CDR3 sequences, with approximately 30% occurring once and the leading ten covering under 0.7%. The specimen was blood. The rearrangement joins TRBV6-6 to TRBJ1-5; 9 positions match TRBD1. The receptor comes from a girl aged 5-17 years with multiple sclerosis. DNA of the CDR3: TGTGCCAGCAGTGGGGACAGGGTGTATCAGCCCCAGCATTTT. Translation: CASSGDRVYQPQHF.